This TCR beta chain was recovered during a study of OX40 agonist ivuxolimab in advanced cancers. Study details: Partial responses were recorded for three patients, including one with hepatocellular carcinoma and two with cutaneous melanoma. Study-wide findings and caveats: Low normalized T-cell clonal expansion also characterized some of the nonresponders.

The germline CDR1 and CDR2 sequences are SGHRS and YFSETQ. J gave up 5 bases and V 4 bases, and 5 bases lay outside the gene matches. The CDR3 is 13 residues long. This clone was seen just once. What it binds is not known. Other nucleotide sequences in the sample specify the same CDR3. TCRdb's table, derived via immunoSEQ multiplex PCR, lists solely in-frame clones and lacks some. The table lists about 70,000 clones, around 83% of them singletons. The source material was CD4+ or CD8+ T cells sorted from blood, sampled in a trial of the OX40 agonist ivuxolimab. The chain has TRBV5-1 and TRBJ1-2; 7 bases line up with TRBD1. This sequence was found in an adult with an advanced solid tumor such as melanoma, head and neck, liver or kidney cancer. The CDR3 DNA sequence: TGCGCCAGCAGCGCGGACAGGCTATATGGCTACACCTTC. Translating gives CASSADRLYGYTF. Based on the CDR3 plus reference TRBV5-1 and TRBJ1-2, the full variable domain is KAGVTQTPRYLIKTRGQQVTLSCSPISGHRSVSWYQQTPGQGLQFLFEYFSETQRNKGNFPGRFSGRQFSNSRSEMNVSTLELGDSALYLCASSADRLYGYTFGSGTRLTVV.